The 22 T cell receptor beta chains given below trace back to one sample, sequenced in a study of blood T cells in healthy people across ages. Combining a sample-barcoded 5' primer with a J-beta primer mix, a second PCR ran for roughly 7 to 11 cycles. From the 5' RACE reads, TCRdb called clonotypes with MiXCR, one entry per CDR3 protein. This table holds 1.5 million to 2 million distinct CDR3 sequences, roughly two fifths found once. Sequences were obtained from blood. These receptor sequences come from a human donor in good health.

The rearrangement uses TRBV21-1 and TRBJ1-1; TRBD1 is the table's D call and was not checked against the DNA. TRBV21-1 is given as a pseudogene. The CDR3 has 14 amino acids. CDR3 loop: CASSRPGSTTEAFF. CDR3 in DNA: TGTGCCAGCAGCAGACCGGGCTCTACAACTGAAGCTTTCTTT.

This clonotype was seen a few times. The chain combines TRBV12-3 or TRBV12-4 with TRBJ2-5, with a weak D call TRBD1 (6 bases). V lost 6 bases and J 4 bases, leaving 15 bases between the germline ends. CDR3 length: 14 amino acids. CDR3 coding DNA: TGTGCCAGCAGACCGACGGGACACGGAGAGACCCAGTACTTC. It specifies CASRPTGHGETQYF.

The chain recombines TRBV6-7 with TRBJ2-5, with D possibly being TRBD1 (6 bases). TRBV6-7 is known as an ORF, though its function is uncertain. The CDR3 is 14 residues long. V shed 9 bases and J shed 1 base, with 15 bases lying between them. CDR3 sequence (DNA): TGTGCCAGTGGAAACTGCAGGGGCCAAGAGACCCAGTACTTC. This gives the protein CASGNCRGQETQYF.

In this sample, this clonotype turned up a few times. The chain employs TRBV21-1 and TRBJ2-7. TRBV21-1 has pseudogene status. The CDR3 consists of 17 residues. The CDR3: CASSKVTLCKSSYEQYF. As DNA, the CDR3 is TGTGCCAGCAGCAAAGTTACTCTTTGTAAGAGCTCCTACGAGCAGTACTTC.

This clonotype was seen more than once but under ten times. CDR3 protein: CASSLERGNYEQYF. CDR3 nucleotides: TGTGCCAGCAGTTTGGAAAGGGGGAACTACGAGCAGTACTTC. V usage is TRBV12-3 or TRBV12-4 and J usage is TRBJ2-7; perhaps TRBD1 as D (6 bases). The CDR3 has 14 amino acids. The V gene lost 3 bases and the J gene lost 3 bases, with 12 bases spanning the gap.

This clonotype has more than one count but fewer than ten. The rearrangement uses TRBV7-8 and TRBJ2-1; 12 positions match TRBD2. Germline CDR1 is SGHVS and CDR2 is FQNEAQ. The CDR3 has 17 amino acids. V was pared by 5 bases and J by 3 bases, with 8 bases of the junction left unmatched. DNA of the CDR3: TGTGCCAGCAGCGACCGAGCGGGACTAGCGGGCTACAATGAGCAGTTCTTC. This sequence encodes CASSDRAGLAGYNEQFF. Together with reference TRBV7-8 and TRBJ2-1, the CDR3 gives the full variable domain: GAGVSQSPRYKVAKRGQDVALRCDPISGHVSLFWYQQALGQGPEFLTYFQNEAQLDKSGLPSDRFFAERPEGSVSTLKIQRTQQEDSAVYLCASSDRAGLAGYNEQFFGPGTRLTVL.

The chain links TRBV7-2 to TRBJ2-1; 10 bases line up with TRBD1. Germline V gives CDR1 SGHTA, CDR2 FQGNSA. The CDR3 is 16 amino acids. Trimming cost V 2 bases and J 6 bases; bases outside gene matches: 7. The CDR3 bases are TGTGCCAGCAGCTTATTGTCGGGACAGGGGTCCAATGAGCAGTTCTTC. It translates to CASSLLSGQGSNEQFF. Complete variable domain (other parts from reference TRBV7-2 and TRBJ2-1): GAGVSQSPSNKVTEKGKDVELRCDPISGHTALYWYRQSLGQGLEFLIYFQGNSAPDKSGLPSDRFSAERTGGSVSTLTIQRTQQEDSAVYLCASSLLSGQGSNEQFFGPGTRLTVL.

This chain uses TRBV24-1 with TRBJ1-1, with a weak D call TRBD1 (5 bases). Per germline, CDR1 KGHDR and CDR2 SFDVKD. The CDR3 sequence is 13 residues long. V shed 3 bases and J shed 7 bases, with 11 bases lying between them. This CDR3 reads CATSDGGNHEAFF. The CDR3 coding sequence is TGTGCCACCAGTGATGGGGGGAACCATGAAGCTTTCTTT.

This clonotype was counted a few times. This chain joins TRBV4-3 and TRBJ1-2; 7 bases align to TRBD1. This CDR3 region has 14 residues. CDR1 and CDR2 (germline): LGHNA, YSLEER. The trim removed 4 bases at V and 6 bases at J, leaving 8 bases unmatched. As DNA, the CDR3 is TGCGCCAGCAGCCTGACACAGGGGCCAGATGGCTACACCTTC. Amino acids: CASSLTQGPDGYTF.

This clonotype has only a few counts. The gene calls are TRBV20-1 and TRBJ2-1; 8 bases are a match to TRBD2. Looked up from germline, CDR1 is DFQATT and CDR2 is SNEGSKA (reference sequence). V shed 3 bases, J shed 2 bases, and the junction held 3 bases outside the gene matches. The CDR3 has 14 residues. The CDR3 coding sequence is TGCAGTGCTAGGACGGGGGGGCCCTACAATGAGCAGTTCTTC. This translates into CSARTGGPYNEQFF.

CDR3 residues: CSDSEPPRRQFNEKLFF. CDR3 sequence (DNA): TGCAGCGATTCCGAACCCCCTCGTAGACAATTTAATGAAAAACTGTTTTTT. The chain joins TRBV29-1 to TRBJ1-4; D unclear. The CDR3 has 17 residues. Trimming shortened V by 7 bases and J by 4 bases, and 25 bases separated the two germline ends. The V gene's germline CDR1 is SQVTM and CDR2 ANQGSEA.

This chain joins TRBV5-6 and TRBJ1-4; 10 bases fit TRBD1. With V trimmed by 4 bases and J by 8 bases, 5 bases remained unmatched. Germline assignment: CDR1 SGHDT and CDR2 YYEEEE. The CDR3 consists of 14 residues. CDR3 sequence: CASSHGTGEEKLFF. In nucleotides, the CDR3 is TGTGCCAGCAGCCACGGGACAGGGGAAGAAAAACTGTTTTTT.

The J gene is TRBJ2-3, the V gene TRBV28; D possibly corresponds to TRBD2 (7 bases). This CDR3 contains 14 residues. Looked up from germline, CDR1 is MDHEN and CDR2 is SYDVKM. Deletions cut 5 bases from V and 11 bases from J, with 20 bases between. The CDR3 DNA follows: TGTGCCAGCAGTCCCTATAGGGGGGGGCAAGGGCAGTATTTT. Amino acids: CASSPYRGGQGQYF.

The CDR3 spells CSVPAGIPTGELFF. In DNA, the CDR3 is TGCAGCGTGCCAGCGGGGATACCCACCGGGGAGCTGTTTTTT. The chain employs TRBV29-1 and TRBJ2-2, with TRBD2 identical over 7 bases. Germline assignment: CDR1 SQVTM and CDR2 ANQGSEA. The CDR3 contains 14 residues. J gave up 4 bases and V 6 bases, and 8 bases lay outside the gene matches.

The chain uses TRBV6-6 and TRBJ1-1; 11 bases agree with TRBD1. Trimming took 6 bases from V and 11 from J; bases not matched to a gene: 11. Germline CDR1 MNHNY, CDR2 SVGAGI (reference sequence). This CDR3 comprises 14 residues. Here the CDR3 reads CASSEPGQGARAFF. The CDR3 DNA follows: TGTGCCAGCAGCGAACCTGGACAGGGGGCCAGGGCTTTCTTT.

The chain joins TRBV7-9 to TRBJ1-3; no definite D call. Between the trimmed V and J ends, which lost 3 bases and 2 bases, there was a span of 11 bases. Germline V lookup: CDR1 SEHNR, CDR2 FQNEAQ (reference sequence). The CDR3 sequence is 15 residues long. This CDR3 reads CASSFLKRAGNTIYF. As DNA, the CDR3 is TGTGCCAGCAGCTTCCTCAAGAGGGCTGGAAACACCATATATTTT.

Only a few counts were recorded for this clonotype. The CDR3 spells CASSAPRDLVTPLHF. CDR3 DNA: TGTGCCAGCAGTGCCCCCAGGGATCTGGTAACTCCCCTCCACTTT. The gene calls are TRBV6-1 and TRBJ1-6, with a tentative D call TRBD1 (5 bases). Germline CDR1 MNHNS, CDR2 SASEGT. The CDR3 runs 15 residues. V gave up 4 bases and J gave up 13 bases, with 20 bases separating them.

This clonotype was detected only once. A read error may produce the germline difference seen at one junction end. The rearrangement links TRBV7-6 to TRBJ1-5; 8 nucleotides match TRBD1. This CDR3 spans 17 amino acids. From germline, CDR1 is SGHVS and CDR2 FNYEAQ. CDR3: CVSSLGGTGAPNQPQHF. DNA of the CDR3: TGTGTCAGCAGCTTGGGTGGGACAGGAGCCCCCAATCAGCCCCAGCATTTT.

The chain's CDR3 is CASSAGGGEPQHF. CDR3 nucleotides: TGTGCCAGCAGCGCCGGGGGTGGAGAGCCCCAGCATTTT. The rearrangement joins TRBV9 to TRBJ1-5; TRBD1 is a possible D gene (5 bases). V lost 3 bases, J lost 8 bases, and 12 bases lay in between. The V gene's germline CDR1 is SGDLS and CDR2 YYNGEE. This CDR3 spans 13 amino acids.

This clonotype was counted only a few times. The gene calls are TRBV5-1 and TRBJ2-2; TRBD2 matches at 11 bases. The CDR3 is 14 residues long. The V gene end was trimmed by 4 bases and the J gene end by 7 bases; junction bases not matched to a gene: 3. Germline-derived CDR1 and CDR2 are SGHRS and YFSETQ. In DNA form, the CDR3 reads TGCGCCAGCAGCCTGGGGACTAGCGGCGGGGAGCTGTTTTTT. Translating gives CASSLGTSGGELFF.

This chain links TRBV13 with TRBJ2-7; D is uncertain. V lost 3 bases, J lost 3 bases, and 6 bases lay in between. Germline V CDR1 and CDR2: PRHDT, FYEKMQ (reference sequence). The CDR3 is made up of 12 amino acids. CDR3: CASSLWNYEQYF. The CDR3 DNA is TGTGCCAGCAGCTTGTGGAACTACGAGCAGTACTTC.

As for this clonotype: Its ends do not fully match the called genes, so a read error is possible. The chain carries TRBV12-3 or TRBV12-4 and TRBJ2-6; D is unclear. The CDR3 runs 15 residues. The CDR3 spells CAGSLQPSGANVLTF. The CDR3 DNA is TGTGCCGGCAGTTTACAGCCCTCTGGGGCCAACGTCCTGACTTTC.